These 23 T cell receptor beta chains originate from one sample sequenced in a study of T cell responses to AZD1222 COVID-19 vaccine. Profiled with immunoSEQ multiplex PCR; TCRdb holds only in-frame clones, not every one. The sample shows 150,000 to 180,000 clones, 80% to 90% of them seen only once. Specimen: peripheral blood, collected on day 0 of MenACWY control vaccination. The receptor source for this set is an adult in good health.

This clone was picked up one time. The gene calls are TRBV11-2 and TRBJ1-1; D perhaps matches TRBD1 (5 bases). Germline CDR1 and CDR2: SGHAT and FQNNGV. V lost 4 bases to trimming and J lost 6 bases, with 21 bases between them. The CDR3 sequence is 16 residues long. The CDR3 bases are TGTGCCAGCAGCTGGGGAACCGGGACCTGGGTATCTGAAGCTTTCTTT. This codes for CASSWGTGTWVSEAFF.

The chain employs TRBV6-5 and TRBJ1-1, with 10 positions matching TRBD1. This CDR3 is built from 15 residues. Germline loops: CDR1 MNHEY, CDR2 SVGAGI. After removal of 4 bases from V and 5 bases from J, the junction contained 7 bases not matched to a gene. CDR3 amino acids: CASSSWDRGRTEAFF. CDR3 bases: TGTGCCAGCAGTTCCTGGGACAGGGGACGAACTGAAGCTTTCTTT.

The chain joins TRBV10-3 to TRBJ1-6; D not resolved. Looked up from germline, CDR1 is ENHRY and CDR2 is SYGVKD. Trimming took off 2 bases at V and 14 bases at J, with 10 bases between the two ends. The CDR3 extends over 12 amino acids. CDR3 in amino acids: CAISEGGEALHF. CDR3 in DNA: TGTGCCATCAGTGAGGGCGGAGAGGCCCTCCACTTT.

This clone was counted only a few times. The genes are TRBV7-3 and TRBJ2-3; TRBD2 matches 12 bases. Germline CDR1 SGHTA, CDR2 FQGTGA. The junction had 4 bases not matched to a gene; V was cut back by 4 bases and J by 2 bases. The CDR3 has 16 residues. Written as DNA, the CDR3 is TGTGCCAGCAGCTCGGCTAGCGGGAGGGACACAGATACGCAGTATTTT. This codes for CASSSASGRDTDTQYF.

V usage is TRBV7-9 and J usage is TRBJ2-7; D may be TRBD1 (5 bases). Trimming left V 0 bases short and J 3 bases short, with 9 bases between. CDR3 length: 14 residues. Germline lookup yields CDR1 SEHNR and CDR2 FQNEAQ (reference sequence). The CDR3 sequence: CASSLASRVYEQYF. The CDR3 coding sequence is TGTGCCAGCAGCTTAGCGTCCAGGGTCTACGAGCAGTACTTC.

The rearrangement uses TRBV19 and TRBJ1-2; D remains ambiguous. The CDR3 sequence is 13 residues long. CDR1 and CDR2 (germline): LNHDA, SQIVND (reference sequence). The ends were cut back, 4 bases at V and 4 bases at J, with 10 bases in the middle. The CDR3: CASSRGGTYGYTF. CDR3 nucleotides: TGTGCCAGTAGTAGGGGAGGAACCTATGGCTACACCTTC.

The chain recombines TRBV6-2 or TRBV6-3 with TRBJ1-2, with D unclear. CDR1 MNHEY and CDR2 SVGEGT come from the germline V gene. The CDR3 contains 12 residues. V shed 2 bases and J shed 8 bases, with 9 bases lying between them. The DNA of the CDR3 is TGTGCCAGCAGTTACGCCGGGGTCGGCTACACCTTC. Its protein is CASSYAGVGYTF.

The CDR3, as DNA: TGTGCCAGCAGTCTCCGACTGGGGGTGGTCTACGAGCAGTACTTC. Translation gives CASSLRLGVVYEQYF. V and J are TRBV27 and TRBJ2-7; the D call may be TRBD1 or TRBD2 (5 bases each). The CDR3 has 15 amino acids. The germline V gene has CDR1 MNHEY and CDR2 SMNVEV (reference sequence). Trimming cost V 5 bases and J 3 bases, with 17 bases left between them.

The V and J genes are TRBV7-9 and TRBJ1-1, with D hard to call. Looked up from germline, CDR1 is SEHNR and CDR2 is FQNEAQ (reference sequence). Trimming removed 1 base from V and 4 bases from J, with 10 bases in between. The CDR3 has 14 residues. The CDR3 loop is CASSLEWGSTEAFF. CDR3 coding DNA: TGTGCCAGCAGCTTAGAGTGGGGTAGCACTGAAGCTTTCTTT.

This clone was picked up a small number of times. The CDR3 here is CASKGAPNQPQHF. In nucleotides, the CDR3 is TGTGCCAGTAAGGGGGCCCCCAATCAGCCCCAGCATTTT. The gene calls are TRBV19 and TRBJ1-5, with 7 bases fitting TRBD1. V was clipped by 7 bases and J by 3 bases; unmatched bases: 3. From germline, CDR1 is LNHDA and CDR2 SQIVND (reference sequence). This CDR3 comprises 13 residues. The full variable domain, completed using reference TRBV19 and TRBJ1-5, is DGGITQSPKYLFRKEGQNVTLSCEQNLNHDAMYWYRQDPGQGLRLIYYSQIVNDFQKGDIAEGYSVSREKKESFPLTVTSAQKNPTAFYLCASKGAPNQPQHFGDGTRLSIL.

This sequence joins TRBV6-1 and TRBJ1-2; 9 nucleotides align to TRBD1. The CDR3 extends over 16 amino acids. V gave up 2 bases and J gave up 5 bases; unmatched junction bases: 9. The germline gives CDR1 MNHNS, CDR2 SASEGT. CDR3 sequence reads: CASSERRDRELYGYTF. The CDR3 region has the DNA TGTGCCAGCAGTGAAAGACGGGACAGGGAACTTTATGGCTACACCTTC.

The V call is TRBV28, the J call TRBJ2-3; tentative D call: TRBD1 (5 bases). The CDR3 covers 13 residues. Deletions cut 6 bases from V and 2 bases from J, with 9 bases between. In germline, CDR1 is MDHEN, CDR2 SYDVKM. CDR3 bases: TGTGCCAGCAGGACAGACGACACAGATACGCAGTATTTT. It yields the protein CASRTDDTDTQYF. Variable domain in full (rest from reference TRBV28 and TRBJ2-3): DVKVTQSSRYLVKRTGEKVFLECVQDMDHENMFWYRQDPGLGLRLIYFSYDVKMKEKGDIPEGYSVSREKKERFSLILESASTNQTSMYLCASRTDDTDTQYFGPGTRLTVL.

V is TRBV4-2 and J is TRBJ2-1, with 9 nucleotides matching TRBD2. V was pared by 0 bases and J by 8 bases, with 11 bases of the junction left unmatched. The CDR3 length is 17 residues. Per germline, CDR1 LGHNA and CDR2 YNFKEQ. The CDR3 DNA follows: TGTGCCAGCAGCCAAGATACGCGGGAGGGCATACCAGATGAGCAGTTCTTC. It translates to CASSQDTREGIPDEQFF.

Notes on this clone: The junction does not match germline at one end; this may be a read error. This chain uses TRBV6-1 with TRBJ1-1; no firm D call. The CDR3 spans 13 residues. The V gene's germline CDR1 is MNHNS and CDR2 SASEGT. DNA for the CDR3: TGTGCCAGCAGGGAAGACATGAACACTGAAGCTTTCTTT. Translated, it gives CASREDMNTEAFF.

The rearrangement links TRBV30 to TRBJ2-7; the match to TRBD1 covers 7 bases. The CDR3 has 14 amino acids. Germline V gene data show CDR1 as GTSNPN and CDR2 as SVGIG (reference sequence). J lost 1 base, V lost 4 bases, and 7 bases had no gene match. The CDR3 here is CAWMSGTDSYEQYF. CDR3 coding DNA: TGTGCCTGGATGAGTGGGACAGATTCCTACGAGCAGTACTTC.

V and J are TRBV7-9 and TRBJ2-7; 8 bases match TRBD1. CDR3 length: 12 amino acids. After removal of 5 bases from V and 7 bases from J, the junction contained 4 bases not matched to a gene. Germline V gene sequence: CDR1 SEHNR, CDR2 FQNEAQ (reference sequence). The DNA for the CDR3 is TGTGCCAGCAGCCAGCGGACAGGGGAGCAGTACGTC. This gives the protein CASSQRTGEQYV.

The chain carries TRBV28 and TRBJ1-1; TRBD1 might be the D (5 bases). Germline V CDR1 and CDR2: MDHEN, SYDVKM. This CDR3 has 15 amino acids. V lost 7 bases, J lost 3 bases, and 18 bases lay in between. The CDR3 loop is CASTKRRGWDTEAFF. As DNA, the CDR3 is TGTGCCAGCACCAAAAGGCGGGGCTGGGACACTGAAGCTTTCTTT.

The chain carries TRBV28 and TRBJ2-7, with unresolved D. The CDR3 has 12 amino acids. Germline CDR1 is MDHEN and CDR2 is SYDVKM. Trimming took off 4 bases at V and 7 bases at J, with 11 bases between the two ends. CDR3 DNA: TGTGCCAGCAGTTCTAGTCCGAGAGAGCAGTACGTC. Its translation is CASSSSPREQYV.

This chain joins TRBV6-2 or TRBV6-3 and TRBJ2-7; D gene ambiguous. The CDR3 covers 14 residues. The germline V and J ends were trimmed by 3 bases and 5 bases, with 14 bases remaining between them. Germline lookup yields CDR1 MNHEY and CDR2 SVGEGT. CDR3 nucleotide sequence: TGTGCCAGCAGTTATGTGGGCGTTGGGGACGAGCAGTACTTC. Its protein product is CASSYVGVGDEQYF.

The chain carries TRBV19 and TRBJ1-2, with D tentatively TRBD1 (5 bases). Germline CDR1 reads LNHDA; CDR2 reads SQIVND (reference sequence). Trimming cost V 7 bases and J 3 bases, with 12 bases left between them. The CDR3 runs 13 residues. The DNA for the CDR3 is TGTGCCAGTAATCCAGGGCATCACTATGGCTACACCTTC. Translated, it gives CASNPGHHYGYTF.

This clone was counted between two and nine times. The V call is TRBV4-3, the J call TRBJ1-2, with D unclear. Looked up from germline, CDR1 is LGHNA and CDR2 is YSLEER. Trimming took 0 bases from V and 5 from J, leaving 19 bases between them. This CDR3 has 17 residues. The chain's CDR3 is CASSQESVRVSGYGYTF. The CDR3 nucleotides are TGCGCCAGCAGCCAAGAATCGGTCCGGGTGTCGGGGTATGGCTACACCTTC.

The rearrangement uses TRBV11-3 and TRBJ2-3; TRBD2 matches 9 bases. V gave up 2 bases and J gave up 4 bases; unmatched junction bases: 7. This CDR3 region has 16 residues. Germline-derived CDR1 and CDR2 are SGHNT and YENEEA. The CDR3 nucleotides read TGTGCCAGCAGCTTAAGTAGCGGGAGTAGCCCAGATACGCAGTATTTT. Translating gives CASSLSSGSSPDTQYF. The full variable domain, with the rest looked up from reference TRBV11-3 and TRBJ2-3, is EAGVVQSPRYKIIEKKQPVAFWCNPISGHNTLYWYLQNLGQGPELLIRYENEEAVDDSQLPKDRFSAERLKGVDSTLKIQPAELGDSAVYLCASSLSSGSSPDTQYFGPGTRLTVL.

The chain carries TRBV5-5 and TRBJ2-1; TRBD1 might be the D (5 bases). Germline-derived CDR1 and CDR2 are SGHKS and YYEKEE (reference sequence). With 0 bases removed from V and 0 bases from J, the gap between germline ends came to 7 bases. The CDR3 sequence is 15 residues long. The CDR3 loop is CASSLGQSSYNEQFF. The DNA of the CDR3 is TGTGCCAGCAGCTTGGGACAGAGCTCCTACAATGAGCAGTTCTTC.